This T cell receptor (beta chain) was profiled in a study of blood T cell repertoires in COVID-19 (dated by TCRdb to 2018 to 2020). Looking at the study overall: Samples from collaborators originated in the United States, Italy and Spain and spanned both the acute and convalescent phases of COVID-19. The samples were drawn from the first 160 participants of the ongoing ImmuneRACE study and from 950 to 1,500 subjects provided by 6 global collaborators. The material from the prospective study consisted of cDNA or gDNA derived from T cells, B-cell-depleted T cells, or PBMCs. The dataset comprised deeply sampled blood TCRbeta repertoires from subjects exposed to, actively infected with, or recovered from COVID-19. Where available, HLA class I and class II types were taken from metadata supplied by the sample provider and were not determined by assay-based typing. A freely available public database, intended as a resource for researchers studying the immune response to SARS-CoV-2, is where the repertoires were released. Nearly every sample came with metadata listing a de-identified subject ID, COVID-19 status, age in years and sex. General findings and caveats noted by the study authors: The amount of clinical and demographic metadata varied by source and participant and was provided uncurated.

Measured from the cysteine to the phenylalanine, the CDR3 is 14 residues long. CDR3 DNA is the only sequence kept; it has 42 bases, read in frame from the first base. The germline ends are 8 bases apart after V is trimmed by 6 bases and J by 0 bases. The germline V gene (reference sequence) specifies MNHNY as CDR1 and SVGAGI as CDR2. A remark on this clone: Its antigen remains undetermined. No per-base quality is available; no much larger clone lies one base away.

TCRbeta CDR3 regions were amplified from genomic DNA using the immunoSEQ Assay, a bias-controlled multiplex PCR. As for how the authors treated the data: The number of nucleated cells in each sample was estimated from the amplification of reference gene primers within the assay. Sequence reads were collapsed and filtered to measure the absolute abundance of every unique TCRbeta CDR3 rearrangement. For each sample, productive Simpson clonality was calculated as the square root of Simpson's diversity index over productive rearrangements. Held by TCRdb, this immuneACCESS table contains in-frame sequences only and omits some clones. Under half of the omission traces to an unresolved V gene where checked; the cause of the rest is unknown. V, J and clone size derive from that table, while D and trimming were established from the DNA sequence. This sample gives 150,000 to 200,000 clones in total; around 80% of them show up just once. Roughly 17% of the sample is held by the ten biggest clonotypes.

In the prospective study, participants were about 18 to 95 years old, resided in 24 geographic areas of the United States, and were enrolled through a virtual design. In the prospective study, cohorts were assigned on the basis of participant-reported clinical history obtained from a screening survey and a study questionnaire. Each participant in the prospective study had whole blood, serum and a nasopharyngeal or oropharyngeal swab collected by mobile phlebotomists. Prospective study participants could optionally give additional blood draws and questionnaires over an approximately two-month period. Blood samples from the prospective study were shipped frozen or at room temperature prior to DNA extraction.

The clonotype comes from a woman aged 45-65 years with acute COVID-19. The sequenced material came from PBMCs or T cells enriched from blood (not recorded which). Recombination joined TRBV6-6 with TRBJ1-4; TRBD1 is a weak D gene call, 5 bases matching. The CDR3 region has the sequence CASRLQATNEKLFF. The sequenced DNA is TGTGCCAGCAGGCTACAGGCAACTAATGAAAAACTGTTTTTT.